Below, 3 T cell receptor beta chains from the same sample are listed, as sequenced in a study of cytomegalovirus exposure and HLA in healthy donors. In the PCR, 60 Vbeta and 13 Jbeta primers were used. Profiling relied on immunoSEQ multiplex PCR, and the TCRdb table lists in-frame clones only, not all of them. The table records 150,000 to 200,000 clones, roughly 80% of them present only once. The sample consisted of PBMCs. Every receptor here comes from a woman aged 40 to 50 in good health and CMV-seronegative.

Worth noting for this clone: Other nucleotide sequences from this sample produce the same CDR3. The chain is built from TRBV11-2 and TRBJ2-5; D may be TRBD2 (5 bases). V was shortened by 5 bases and J by 2 bases, with 9 bases between the two germline ends. CDR1 SGHAT and CDR2 FQNNGV come from the germline V gene. CDR3 length: 13 residues. The CDR3 DNA follows: TGTGCCAGCAGCCGGGGAACTCAAGAGACCCAGTACTTC. This encodes CASSRGTQETQYF.

The rearrangement joins TRBV7-3 to TRBJ2-1; 8 nucleotides line up with TRBD2. CDR3 length equals 15 residues. The junction had 7 bases not matched to a gene; V was cut back by 5 bases and J by 4 bases. Germline V lookup: CDR1 SGHTA, CDR2 FQGTGA. This CDR3 reads CASSPHSGGYNEQFF. In DNA form, the CDR3 reads TGTGCCAGCAGCCCCCACAGCGGGGGTTACAATGAGCAGTTCTTC.

This clone was counted only a few times. This rearrangement joins TRBV6-1 to TRBJ1-1; 10 nucleotides line up with TRBD1. CDR1 and CDR2 (germline): MNHNS, SASEGT. V gave up 3 bases and J gave up 4 bases; unmatched junction bases: 5. The CDR3 extends over 15 amino acids. Here the CDR3 DNA reads TGTGCCAGCAGTGACCGGGACAGGGGAGGCACTGAAGCTTTCTTT. The encoded protein is CASSDRDRGGTEAFF.